These 31 T cell receptor beta chains came from one sample sequenced in a study of Ad26.COV2.S vaccination and SARS-CoV-2 variants. Clones were sequenced by immunoSEQ multiplex PCR, and TCRdb holds only the in-frame ones, with some missing. The data hold around 400,000 clones, with about 89% observed a single time. The treatment: about 20 received Ad26.COV2.S at low or high dose, single or two shots; roughly five received placebo; per-sample allocation not given. Each sample was drawn 63 days after the first injection (of vaccine or placebo). The source material was peripheral blood, sampled in a trial of Ad26.COV2.S vaccine versus placebo. The source of these receptors is a person between 18 and 65 years old who received the Ad26.COV2.S COVID-19 vaccine or a placebo.

The rearrangement uses TRBV28 and TRBJ2-5; tentative D call: TRBD2 (6 bases). The CDR3 extends over 14 amino acids. Trimming took 2 bases from V and 4 from J, leaving 11 bases between them. Germline CDR1 is MDHEN and CDR2 is SYDVKM. The CDR3 reads CASSLLGLGETQYF. DNA of the CDR3: TGTGCCAGCAGTTTACTGGGACTTGGAGAGACCCAGTACTTC. Full variable domain (remainder filled in from reference TRBV28 and TRBJ2-5): DVKVTQSSRYLVKRTGEKVFLECVQDMDHENMFWYRQDPGLGLRLIYFSYDVKMKEKGDIPEGYSVSREKKERFSLILESASTNQTSMYLCASSLLGLGETQYFGPGTRLLVL.

V usage is TRBV6-5 and J usage is TRBJ2-2; D remains unclear. The CDR3 runs 15 residues. CDR1 is MNHEY and CDR2 is SVGAGI in the germline V gene. V was shortened by 6 bases and J by 4 bases, with 15 bases between the two germline ends. The CDR3 DNA sequence: TGTGCCAGCAGAGCTTGGAGAGGTTCCACCGGGGAGCTGTTTTTT. Translating gives CASRAWRGSTGELFF.

The gene calls are TRBV2 and TRBJ1-1; D not resolved. There are 14 residues in the CDR3. The V and J ends lost 8 bases and 4 bases respectively, with 17 bases between them. Germline-derived CDR1 and CDR2 are SNHLY and FYNNEI. The CDR3 bases are TGTGCCAGCGGCCCCAGGTGGGATTTCACTGAAGCTTTCTTT. It is translated as CASGPRWDFTEAFF.

This clone was detected only a few times. This chain uses TRBV6-5 with TRBJ1-5, with 9 nucleotides matching TRBD1. This CDR3 has 15 residues. Germline loops: CDR1 MNHEY, CDR2 SVGAGI. With 6 bases clipped from V and 1 base from J, the junction kept 4 bases outside the gene matches. The CDR3 reads CASRRQGGSNQPQHF. The CDR3 nucleotides are TGTGCCAGCAGGCGACAGGGGGGGAGCAATCAGCCCCAGCATTTT.

The chain carries TRBV3-1 (or the pseudogene TRBV3-2) and TRBJ1-2; 8 positions agree with TRBD1. The CDR3 runs 15 residues. Germline trimming cut 4 bases from V and 8 bases from J; bases unmatched to any gene: 12. The germline V gene encodes CDR1 LGHDT and CDR2 YNNKEL (reference sequence). CDR3 loop: CASSLLQGVREGYTF. The CDR3 DNA sequence: TGTGCCAGCAGCCTTTTACAGGGGGTTAGAGAAGGCTACACCTTC.

This chain uses TRBV2 with TRBJ2-2, with 8 bases lining up with TRBD2. Germline V gives CDR1 SNHLY, CDR2 FYNNEI. The junction had 8 bases not matched to a gene; V was cut back by 6 bases and J by 5 bases. The CDR3 consists of 15 residues. CDR3 nucleotide sequence: TGTGCCAGCAGGCAAACTAGCGGAGCAACCGGGGAGCTGTTTTTT. The encoded protein is CASRQTSGATGELFF.

The rearrangement uses TRBV28 and TRBJ1-2; 8 bases fit TRBD1. The trim removed 4 bases at V and 2 bases at J, leaving 6 bases unmatched. The CDR3 has 15 amino acids. The germline CDR1 and CDR2 sequences are MDHEN and SYDVKM. CDR3 bases: TGTGCCAGCAGTTCGTCAGGGGGCGCCAACTATGGCTACACCTTC. It yields the protein CASSSSGGANYGYTF.

The rearrangement uses TRBV27 and TRBJ2-3, with 9 bases identical to TRBD2. This CDR3 region has 17 residues. Germline V gene lookup returns CDR1 MNHEY and CDR2 SMNVEV (reference sequence). J was trimmed by 1 base and V by 4 bases; bases with no gene match: 9. In nucleotides, the CDR3 is TGTGCCAGCAGTTCCCCTCGGCGGGGGGGTGGCACAGATACGCAGTATTTT. Amino acids: CASSSPRRGGGTDTQYF.

The J gene is TRBJ1-2, the V gene TRBV2, with D hard to call. The V end was cut by 6 bases, the J end by 4 bases, with 12 bases between. CDR3 length: 13 residues. Germline V gene lookup returns CDR1 SNHLY and CDR2 FYNNEI. CDR3 bases: TGTGCCAGCAGGGCCGAGGCTGGCTATGGCTACACCTTC. Translation gives CASRAEAGYGYTF.

V gene TRBV28 combines with J gene TRBJ2-2; D is ambiguous. The V and J ends lost 10 bases and 5 bases respectively, with 14 bases between them. The CDR3 has 13 amino acids. The V gene's germline CDR1 is MDHEN and CDR2 SYDVKM. The CDR3 DNA follows: TGTGCCATCCTGACCTGGGGAACCGGGGAGCTGTTTTTT. As protein: CAILTWGTGELFF.

The V gene is TRBV5-1, the J gene TRBJ2-2, with TRBD2 matching over 14 bases. CDR1 SGHRS and CDR2 YFSETQ come from the germline V gene. The ends lost 1 base at V and 0 bases at J; junction bases unmatched: 8. This CDR3 is built from 20 residues. The CDR3 nucleotides are TGCGCCAGCAGCTTGAAGACTAGCGGGAGGGGAAGTTCGAACACCGGGGAGCTGTTTTTT. It yields the protein CASSLKTSGRGSSNTGELFF.

The V call is TRBV30, the J call TRBJ2-7; 7 bases line up with TRBD1. Germline V CDR1 and CDR2: GTSNPN, SVGIG (reference sequence). V lost 1 base and J lost 2; bases outside the gene matches: 8. There are 15 residues in the CDR3. This chain's CDR3 is CAWSGVGGSTYEQYF. The CDR3 DNA reads TGTGCCTGGAGTGGAGTAGGGGGCTCCACCTACGAGCAGTACTTC.

CDR3 sequence: CATRTGLYNEQFF. The CDR3 DNA reads TGTGCCACCCGGACAGGTTTGTACAATGAGCAGTTCTTC. The chain employs TRBV6-5 and TRBJ2-1; 7 nucleotides match TRBD1. This CDR3 contains 13 residues. Germline CDR1 is MNHEY and CDR2 is SVGAGI. J gave up 4 bases and V 10 bases, and 7 bases lay outside the gene matches.

This clone has just a few counts. This chain connects TRBV6-1 to TRBJ1-5, with D unclear. This CDR3 is 15 amino acids long. Germline V gives CDR1 MNHNS, CDR2 SASEGT. Trimming removed 2 bases at V and 3 bases at J, with 11 bases between. The CDR3 bases are TGTGCCAGCAGTGAATCCCCGGATCCCAATCAGCCCCAGCATTTT. Its protein product is CASSESPDPNQPQHF.

This clone was counted once. The rearrangement links TRBV6-1 to TRBJ2-3, with a possible D match to TRBD1 (6 bases). The germline V gene has CDR1 MNHNS and CDR2 SASEGT. V lost 7 bases and J lost 2, with 10 bases in between. The length of the CDR3 is 13 residues. The CDR3 protein is CASTRDNTDTQYF. CDR3 DNA: TGTGCCAGCACCCGGGACAACACAGATACGCAGTATTTT.

This clone was recorded a few times. The same CDR3 can be traced to other DNA sequences in this sample. The chain carries TRBV19 and TRBJ2-2; D remains unclear. V gave up 5 bases and J gave up 0 bases, with 10 bases separating them. This CDR3 is built from 15 residues. Germline V gene data show CDR1 as LNHDA and CDR2 as SQIVND (reference sequence). The CDR3 DNA is TGTGCCAGTAGTTCCCCAAGTGCGAACACCGGGGAGCTGTTTTTT. This sequence encodes CASSSPSANTGELFF.

As concerns this clone: At the DNA level, this CDR3 is encoded by other sequences in the same sample as well. The genes are TRBV7-9 and TRBJ2-7; the D call may be TRBD1 or TRBD2 (5 bases each). Trimming took off 5 bases at V and 0 bases at J, with 11 bases between the two ends. The CDR3 has 14 amino acids. CDR1 is SEHNR, CDR2 FQNEAQ, per germline (reference sequence). CDR3 protein: CASSGTGSSYEQYF. The CDR3 DNA is TGTGCCAGCAGCGGGACGGGAAGCTCCTACGAGCAGTACTTC.

V and J are TRBV9 and TRBJ2-2; maybe TRBD2 (6 bases). V gave up 5 bases and J gave up 5 bases, with 13 bases separating them. CDR1 is SGDLS and CDR2 is YYNGEE in the germline V gene. The CDR3 has 14 amino acids. CDR3 in DNA: TGTGCCAGCAGTGGGGGGTCGAGTACCGGGGAGCTGTTTTTT. Its protein is CASSGGSSTGELFF.

The chain carries TRBV10-3 and TRBJ2-2; 11 positions agree with TRBD2. This CDR3 spans 19 amino acids. J gave up 0 bases and V 5 bases, and 11 bases lay outside the gene matches. Per the germline V gene, CDR1 is ENHRY and CDR2 is SYGVKD. The CDR3 here is CAISFGLIAGGTNTGELFF. The CDR3 DNA reads as TGTGCCATCAGTTTCGGGTTGATAGCGGGAGGGACGAACACCGGGGAGCTGTTTTTT.

The rearrangement uses TRBV29-1 and TRBJ1-2; no clear D. CDR1 is SQVTM and CDR2 is ANQGSEA in the germline V gene. This CDR3 region has 14 residues. Trimming cost V 1 base and J 1 base, with 10 bases left between them. CDR3 sequence: CSVEVGSINYGYTF. The CDR3 region has the DNA TGCAGCGTTGAAGTTGGCAGTATTAACTATGGCTACACCTTC.

This clone came up once. The genes are TRBV28 and TRBJ2-6; D is possibly TRBD1 (6 bases). Trimming removed 5 bases from V and 0 bases from J, with 17 bases in between. The CDR3 spans 18 residues. Germline CDR1 is MDHEN and CDR2 is SYDVKM. In nucleotides, the CDR3 is TGTGCCAGCAGTGTGGGACAAATTAACCTCTCTGGGGCCAACGTCCTGACTTTC. Translated, it gives CASSVGQINLSGANVLTF.

The chain has TRBV2 and TRBJ1-5; D is perhaps TRBD1 (5 bases). V lost 4 bases and J 3 bases, leaving 13 bases between the germline ends. The CDR3 loop spans 15 amino acids. Germline V CDR1 and CDR2: SNHLY, FYNNEI. Here the CDR3 DNA reads TGTGCCAGCAGTGGTGATGGGGCCTTCAATCAGCCCCAGCATTTT. Protein: CASSGDGAFNQPQHF.

The V call is TRBV7-3, the J call TRBJ2-3; a weak D match, TRBD2 (5 bases). V was trimmed by 1 base and J by 2 bases, leaving 10 bases between them. CDR1 SGHTA and CDR2 FQGTGA come from the germline V gene. This CDR3 contains 15 residues. The CDR3 loop reads CASSLIPGNTDTQYF. CDR3 in DNA: TGTGCCAGCAGCTTAATCCCGGGAAACACAGATACGCAGTATTTT.

The J gene is TRBJ2-7, the V gene TRBV7-6; 9 bases match TRBD1. CDR3 length equals 16 residues. Germline trimming cut 6 bases from V and 1 base from J; bases unmatched to any gene: 10. The germline V gene encodes CDR1 SGHVS and CDR2 FNYEAQ. The CDR3 spells CASRAEGGTGSYEQYF. CDR3 nucleotide sequence: TGTGCCAGCAGAGCAGAGGGCGGGACAGGGTCCTACGAGCAGTACTTC.

The chain employs TRBV7-6 and TRBJ2-7, with D unclear. Germline V lookup: CDR1 SGHVS, CDR2 FNYEAQ. The CDR3 runs 13 residues. V was trimmed by 0 bases and J by 6 bases, leaving 9 bases between them. CDR3 DNA: TGTGCCAGCAGCTTAGCGCCCGGCTCCGAGCAGTACTTC. Its translation: CASSLAPGSEQYF.

This chain connects TRBV5-1 to TRBJ2-1; D may be TRBD1 or TRBD2 (5 bases each). With 0 bases removed from V and 9 bases from J, the gap between germline ends came to 10 bases. This CDR3 spans 13 amino acids. Germline assignment: CDR1 SGHRS and CDR2 YFSETQ. The CDR3 coding sequence is TGCGCCAGCAGCTTGGGGTCCGGGACTGAGCAGTTCTTC. Protein sequence: CASSLGSGTEQFF.

The chain joins TRBV18 to TRBJ2-1; 8 bases align to TRBD2. V shed 2 bases and J 2 bases; nucleotides not matched to a gene: 5. The CDR3 sequence is 16 residues long. Germline loops: CDR1 KGHSH, CDR2 LQKENI. CDR3 bases: TGTGCCAGCTCACCAACGGGACTAGACCCCTACAATGAGCAGTTCTTC. As protein: CASSPTGLDPYNEQFF.

The chain is built from TRBV5-1 and TRBJ2-7, with D unresolved. Germline CDR1 SGHRS, CDR2 YFSETQ. V shed 4 bases and J shed 4 bases, with 12 bases lying between them. The CDR3 covers 13 residues. The CDR3 sequence is CASSMTGRYEQYF. As DNA, the CDR3 is TGCGCCAGCAGCATGACCGGGCGATACGAGCAGTACTTC.

This chain joins TRBV25-1 and TRBJ2-7; 10 positions match TRBD1. V lost 3 bases and J lost 4; bases outside the gene matches: 6. The CDR3 length is 15 residues. The germline V gene has CDR1 MGHDK and CDR2 SYGVNS. The CDR3 is CASSDHGQGGYEQYF. Here the CDR3 DNA reads TGTGCCAGCAGTGACCATGGACAGGGGGGGTACGAGCAGTACTTC.

This clone has a handful of counts. The CDR3 loop is CASSLTPGETQYF. The CDR3 coding sequence is TGTGCCAGCAGCTTAACCCCCGGGGAGACCCAGTACTTC. The genes are TRBV7-3 and TRBJ2-5, with D unresolved. CDR1 is SGHTA and CDR2 is FQGTGA in the germline V gene. The CDR3 spans 13 residues. The V end was cut by 0 bases, the J end by 5 bases, with 7 bases between.

The chain couples TRBV7-2 to TRBJ2-2; perhaps TRBD2 as D (7 bases). CDR1 is SGHTA, CDR2 FQGNSA, per germline. V was trimmed by 6 bases and J by 1 base, leaving 15 bases between them. This CDR3 comprises 16 residues. This CDR3 reads CASRGRVQGNTGELFF. CDR3 nucleotide sequence: TGTGCCAGCAGGGGGAGGGTACAGGGGAACACCGGGGAGCTGTTTTTT.